This TCR beta chain originates from a study of T cells after yellow fever vaccination. As for the study in general: SMART-Seq v4 Ultra Low Input prepared libraries from low-cell fractions. Study-wide points: Peaking faster, on day 5 versus 15, the secondary response was nonetheless weaker. The booster saw the reappearance of most primary-vaccination clones (roughly 96% CD4, roughly 90% CD8).

It was through 5'RACE template switching that TCR cDNA was made, with a universal primer site and UMIs added. A single record per CDR3 protein comes from TCRdb applying MiXCR to the 5' RACE reads. This sample has just under 30,000 distinct CDR3 sequences, with 5% to 6% found just once. CDR1 is SGDLS, CDR2 YYNGEE, per germline. V dropped 0 bases and J dropped 3; count of bases not matched to a gene: 4. This CDR3 comprises 16 residues. This clonotype came up many times. Its antigen is undetermined. This chain joins TRBV9 and TRBJ2-1; TRBD2 agrees at 9 bases. This TCR was recovered from a man aged 25-45 years who received the YFV17D yellow fever vaccine. The sample in question was CD8+ T cells sorted from PBMCs, obtained 10 days after the yellow fever booster vaccination. CDR3 in DNA: TGTGCCAGCAGCGTAGAACTAGCGGGTATCTACAATGAGCAGTTCTTC. It translates to CASSVELAGIYNEQFF.